Presented here are 22 T cell receptor beta chains from one specimen sequenced in a study of blood T cell repertoires in COVID-19. Clones were read by immunoSEQ multiplex PCR, and TCRdb kept only the in-frame ones, dropping some. This sample carries around 230,000 clones, 87% of them seen once, and the ten largest clones take over 9%. Sequenced: PBMCs or T cells enriched from blood (not recorded which). The source of these receptors is a man aged 18-30 years with acute COVID-19.

The V call is TRBV5-4, the J call TRBJ2-5, with 13 bases that match TRBD2. The CDR3 is made up of 15 amino acids. Unmatched junction bases numbered 6, after V lost 4 bases and J lost 6 bases. Germline values: CDR1 SGHNT, CDR2 YYREEE (reference sequence). The CDR3 DNA reads TGTGCCAGCAGCACCTGGACTAGCGGGAGAAAGACCCAGTACTTC. It encodes CASSTWTSGRKTQYF.

V and J are TRBV28 and TRBJ2-7; no firm D call. With 2 bases removed from V and 4 bases from J, the gap between germline ends came to 12 bases. The germline CDR1 and CDR2 sequences are MDHEN and SYDVKM. The CDR3 covers 14 residues. The CDR3 DNA reads as TGTGCCAGCAGTTTACGTGGCTTTATATACGAGCAGTACTTC. It encodes CASSLRGFIYEQYF.

The rearrangement links TRBV5-1 to TRBJ2-2, with TRBD1 as a possible D gene (5 bases). Deletions cut 0 bases from V and 5 bases from J, with 5 bases between. There are 13 residues in the CDR3. Germline CDR1 is SGHRS and CDR2 is YFSETQ. The CDR3 spells CASSLAGTGELFF. CDR3 DNA: TGCGCCAGCAGCTTGGCAGGGACCGGGGAGCTGTTTTTT.

The chain recombines TRBV7-2 with TRBJ1-1, with 8 bases fitting TRBD1. The V gene end was trimmed by 5 bases and the J gene end by 1 base; junction bases not matched to a gene: 6. This CDR3 is built from 15 residues. Germline CDR1 SGHTA, CDR2 FQGNSA. The CDR3 loop is CASSPRGRGNTEAFF. DNA for the CDR3: TGTGCCAGCAGCCCCAGGGGGCGCGGGAACACTGAAGCTTTCTTT.

The chain joins TRBV9 to TRBJ2-7, with TRBD2 matching over 11 bases. Germline values: CDR1 SGDLS, CDR2 YYNGEE. The trim removed 4 bases at V and 6 bases at J, leaving 9 bases unmatched. The CDR3 consists of 15 residues. The CDR3 nucleotides read TGTGCCAGCAGCTCTCTAGCGGGAGGATCGGGCGAGCAGTACTTC. Amino acids: CASSSLAGGSGEQYF.

The chain employs TRBV28 and TRBJ1-1; a weak D match, TRBD1 (6 bases). The germline V and J ends were trimmed by 1 base and 4 bases, with 13 bases remaining between them. CDR1 is MDHEN, CDR2 SYDVKM, per germline. This CDR3 has 15 residues. The CDR3 DNA is TGTGCCAGCAGTTTATTTGGGGGCCGGGGCACTGAAGCTTTCTTT. Amino acids: CASSLFGGRGTEAFF.

Notes on this clone: This sample also contains other DNA sequences that code for the same CDR3. V is TRBV6-5 and J is TRBJ2-7; D perhaps matches TRBD2 (6 bases). Trimming took off 0 bases at V and 0 bases at J, with 9 bases between the two ends. Germline V CDR1 and CDR2: MNHEY, SVGAGI. This CDR3 is built from 15 residues. CDR3 residues: CASSYSGDSSYEQYF. The CDR3 nucleotides read TGTGCCAGCAGTTACTCGGGGGACTCCTCCTACGAGCAGTACTTC.

In its sample, this clone was seen a few times. This sequence joins TRBV14 and TRBJ1-6; D may be TRBD1 (5 bases). V shed 2 bases and J shed 7 bases, with 15 bases lying between them. Germline V gene sequence: CDR1 SGHDN, CDR2 FVKESK. The CDR3 runs to 16 residues. The CDR3 DNA reads as TGTGCCAGCAGCCAACGTACGACAGTCGGCAATTCACCCCTCCACTTT. This gives the protein CASSQRTTVGNSPLHF.

The chain recombines TRBV5-4 with TRBJ2-5, with 8 bases fitting TRBD2. The germline gives CDR1 SGHNT, CDR2 YYREEE (reference sequence). The CDR3 runs 16 residues. Germline trimming cut 0 bases from V and 1 base from J; bases unmatched to any gene: 5. The CDR3 nucleotides read TGTGCCAGCAGCTTGGGGGTCGGGGGGGTCCAAGAGACCCAGTACTTC. Amino acid sequence: CASSLGVGGVQETQYF.

The rearrangement joins TRBV18 to TRBJ2-7, with 7 bases fitting TRBD1. The CDR3 loop spans 13 amino acids. Trimming took 4 bases from V and 5 from J; bases not matched to a gene: 5. Germline CDR1 is KGHSH and CDR2 is LQKENI. The CDR3 loop reads CASSQQTGNEQYF. The CDR3 nucleotides read TGTGCCAGCTCACAACAGACAGGGAACGAGCAGTACTTC.

This sequence joins TRBV28 and TRBJ1-1, with 8 bases lining up with TRBD1. This CDR3 has 15 amino acids. Germline trimming cut 5 bases from V and 3 bases from J; bases unmatched to any gene: 8. CDR1 is MDHEN, CDR2 SYDVKM, per germline. The chain's CDR3 is CASSLTGTGHTEAFF. The DNA for the CDR3 is TGTGCCAGCAGTCTAACCGGGACAGGACACACTGAAGCTTTCTTT.

J is TRBJ2-3 and V is TRBV27; TRBD2 agrees at 14 bases. This CDR3 has 17 amino acids. Germline CDR1 reads MNHEY; CDR2 reads SMNVEV (reference sequence). Trimming took 2 bases from V and 2 from J; bases not matched to a gene: 3. The CDR3: CASSLGLAGGPTDTQYF. CDR3 bases: TGTGCCAGCAGTTTAGGACTAGCGGGAGGCCCCACAGATACGCAGTATTTT.

DNA of the CDR3: TGTGCCAGCAGTCGGAACGGGATCGGCACTGAAGCTTTCTTT. Amino acids: CASSRNGIGTEAFF. The chain has TRBV27 and TRBJ1-1, with D hard to call. The CDR3 is 14 residues long. CDR1 is MNHEY and CDR2 is SMNVEV in the germline V gene (reference sequence). The V end was cut by 5 bases, the J end by 4 bases, with 14 bases between.

The rearrangement joins TRBV19 to TRBJ1-4; D is unclear. V gave up 3 bases and J gave up 4 bases, with 9 bases separating them. Germline V CDR1 and CDR2: LNHDA, SQIVND (reference sequence). The CDR3 runs to 14 residues. The CDR3 DNA reads TGTGCCAGTAGTATTACCAGGTTTAATGAAAAACTGTTTTTT. Translated: CASSITRFNEKLFF.

The chain recombines TRBV6-1 with TRBJ2-1, with 10 nucleotides matching TRBD1. CDR1 and CDR2 (germline): MNHNS, SASEGT. The CDR3 length is 15 residues. V lost 3 bases, J lost 9 bases, and 8 bases stayed unmatched. The CDR3 region is CASSEGTGEASEQFF. The CDR3 DNA reads TGTGCCAGCAGTGAGGGGACAGGGGAGGCAAGTGAGCAGTTCTTC.

The genes are TRBV23-1 and TRBJ2-7, with unresolved D. TRBV23-1 qualifies as an ORF whose function is uncertain. Between the trimmed V and J ends, which lost 0 bases and 3 bases, there was a span of 12 bases. The CDR3 runs to 15 residues. This CDR3 is CASSQSNTKDYEQYF. CDR3 nucleotide sequence: TGCGCCAGCAGTCAATCGAACACGAAAGACTACGAGCAGTACTTC.

The genes are TRBV28 and TRBJ2-3; D perhaps matches TRBD1 (6 bases). CDR1 MDHEN and CDR2 SYDVKM come from the germline V gene. This CDR3 has 12 residues. The V end lost 7 bases, the J end lost 4 bases, and 9 bases lay between the germline ends. The CDR3 sequence: CASTEGADTQYF. The CDR3 DNA follows: TGTGCCAGCACCGAGGGGGCAGATACGCAGTATTTT.

The chain is built from TRBV28 and TRBJ2-1; maybe TRBD2 (7 bases). Germline V gene sequence: CDR1 MDHEN, CDR2 SYDVKM. The CDR3 is made up of 15 amino acids. Trimming cost V 2 bases and J 10 bases, with 18 bases left between them. DNA of the CDR3: TGTGCCAGCAGTTTACGGGGGGCCCTCTTAGTGGAGCAGTTCTTC. This translates into CASSLRGALLVEQFF. The full variable domain, rest sourced from reference TRBV28 and TRBJ2-1, is DVKVTQSSRYLVKRTGEKVFLECVQDMDHENMFWYRQDPGLGLRLIYFSYDVKMKEKGDIPEGYSVSREKKERFSLILESASTNQTSMYLCASSLRGALLVEQFFGPGTRLTVL.

This chain links TRBV19 with TRBJ1-3; TRBD1 might be the D (6 bases). Germline V gene sequence: CDR1 LNHDA, CDR2 SQIVND (reference sequence). There are 17 residues in the CDR3. V lost 5 bases and J 0 bases, leaving 17 bases between the germline ends. The CDR3 is CASSATGTYLSGNTIYF. The CDR3 DNA reads as TGTGCCAGTAGTGCCACCGGGACATACCTCTCTGGAAACACCATATATTTT. The variable domain in full, completed from reference TRBV19 and TRBJ1-3, reads DGGITQSPKYLFRKEGQNVTLSCEQNLNHDAMYWYRQDPGQGLRLIYYSQIVNDFQKGDIAEGYSVSREKKESFPLTVTSAQKNPTAFYLCASSATGTYLSGNTIYFGEGSWLTVV.

The CDR3 bases are TGTGCCAGCAGCCAAGGGAGCGGGGGCGCCTACGAGCAGTACTTC. Encoded protein: CASSQGSGGAYEQYF. The gene calls are TRBV4-2 and TRBJ2-7; TRBD2 matches 8 bases. J gave up 2 bases and V 1 base, and 4 bases lay outside the gene matches. CDR3 length: 15 amino acids. Per the germline V gene, CDR1 is LGHNA and CDR2 is YNFKEQ.

The V gene is TRBV11-2, the J gene TRBJ1-1; TRBD1 is a possible D gene (5 bases). V was clipped by 7 bases and J by 4 bases, with 16 bases between them. Germline assignment: CDR1 SGHAT and CDR2 FQNNGV. The CDR3 totals 14 residues. CDR3 bases: TGTGCCAGCACCATAACTCAGGGAAGCACTGAAGCTTTCTTT. Residues: CASTITQGSTEAFF.

The chain carries TRBV28 and TRBJ2-5; 8 bases are shared with TRBD2. The CDR3 spans 17 residues. Per the germline V gene, CDR1 is MDHEN and CDR2 is SYDVKM. The trim removed 4 bases at V and 4 bases at J, leaving 14 bases unmatched. The CDR3 spells CASSSPSGSSLGETQYF. The DNA for the CDR3 is TGTGCCAGCAGTTCCCCCAGCGGGAGTAGTTTGGGAGAGACCCAGTACTTC.